This T cell receptor beta chain was sequenced during a study of T cell responses to AZD1222 COVID-19 vaccine. Study results and limitations: Baseline serology detected seropositivity in only a handful of AZD1222 recipients. Regions 160-218 and 743-854 held dominance among vaccine-associated CD4 TCRs, which spanned spike. Spike-specific TCR breadth and depth both grew after two AZD1222 doses. Donors, mostly white British, included more females; clonal diversity was possibly underestimated.

The assay was immunoSEQ multiplex PCR, and TCRdb's table has in-frame clones only and misses some. Altogether 150,000 to 200,000 clones are present, 88% being singletons, with the ten largest covering around 10%. There are 17 residues in the CDR3. Germline lookup yields CDR1 MNHNS and CDR2 SASEGT. The V and J ends lost 2 bases and 0 bases respectively, with 15 bases between them. In regard to this clone: The antigen is not known.

This material consisted of peripheral blood, taken 28 days after the second AZD1222 dose. The receptor's source is an adult who received the AZD1222 COVID-19 vaccine. The chain uses TRBV6-1 and TRBJ2-3, with D perhaps matching TRBD1 (5 bases). CDR3 nucleotides: TGTGCCAGCAGTGAACTAAGACAGACCGCTAGCACAGATACGCAGTATTTT. Protein product: CASSELRQTASTDTQYF.